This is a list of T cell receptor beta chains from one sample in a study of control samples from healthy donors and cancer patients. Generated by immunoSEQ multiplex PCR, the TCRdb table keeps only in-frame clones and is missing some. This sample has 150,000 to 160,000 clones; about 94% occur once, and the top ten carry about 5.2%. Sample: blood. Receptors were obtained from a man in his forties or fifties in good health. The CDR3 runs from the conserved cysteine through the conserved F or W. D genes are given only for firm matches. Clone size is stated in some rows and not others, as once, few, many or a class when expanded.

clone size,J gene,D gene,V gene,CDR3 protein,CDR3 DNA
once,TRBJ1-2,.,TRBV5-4,CASSLAPSGLGGYTF,TGTGCCAGCAGCTTGGCCCCGTCGGGGCTAGGTGGCTACACCTTC
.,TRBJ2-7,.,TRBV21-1,CASSKYREMLF,TGTGCCAGCAGCAAATATAGGGAAATGCTCTTC
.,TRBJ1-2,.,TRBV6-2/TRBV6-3,CASSSPRRTRNYGYTF,TGTGCCAGCAGTTCCCCCCGGAGGACCAGGAACTATGGCTACACCTTC
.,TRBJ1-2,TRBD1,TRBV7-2,CASSQKTVTGIGYTF,TGTGCCAGCAGCCAGAAGACTGTGACAGGGATTGGCTACACCTTC
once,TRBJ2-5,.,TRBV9,CASSSGAASQAQYF,TGTGCCAGCAGCTCCGGGGCCGCCTCGCAGGCCCAGTACTTC
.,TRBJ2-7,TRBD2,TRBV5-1,CASSLELAGSLKQYF,TGCGCCAGCAGCTTGGAGCTAGCGGGGTCACTGAAGCAGTACTTC
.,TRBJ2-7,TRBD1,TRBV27,CASSLSTGAYEQYF,TGTGCCAGCAGTTTATCGACAGGGGCCTACGAGCAGTACTTC
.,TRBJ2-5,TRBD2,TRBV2,CASNGGLAGQETQYF,TGTGCCAGCAACGGGGGACTAGCGGGCCAAGAGACCCAGTACTTC
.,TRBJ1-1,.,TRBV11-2,CASSFSGFGTEAFF,TGTGCCAGCAGCTTTTCCGGATTCGGCACTGAAGCTTTCTTT
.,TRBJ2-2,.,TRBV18,CASSKIGGANTGELFF,TGTGCCAGCTCCAAAATCGGGGGTGCGAACACCGGGGAGCTGTTTTTT
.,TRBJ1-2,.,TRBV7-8,CASSLDGTPTNYGYTF,TGTGCCAGCAGCTTAGATGGGACACCGACTAACTATGGCTACACCTTC
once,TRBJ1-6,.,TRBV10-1,CASSEPGTGSTEGSPLHF,TGCGCCAGCAGTGAGCCAGGGACGGGGAGTACTGAGGGATCACCCCTCCACTTT
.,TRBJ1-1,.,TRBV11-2,CASSLIRDTEAFF,TGTGCCAGCAGCTTAATAAGGGACACTGAAGCTTTCTTT
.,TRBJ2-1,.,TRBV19,CASSMAWGSSYNEQFF,TGTGCCAGTAGTATGGCTTGGGGCTCCTCCTACAATGAGCAGTTCTTC